This T cell receptor beta chain was recorded in a study of T cells in women clearing cervical HPV infection. General observations from the study: Timing of associations relative to infection is unclear; T-cell subsets were not isolated.

With regard to this clone: Its antigen remains unidentified. The CDR3 extends 3 residues past the end of the read, so its final part is completed from the germline J gene.

Produced via immunoSEQ multiplex PCR; TCRdb's table is partial and in-frame only. The sample data list 30,000 to 35,000 clones. This CDR3 comprises 13 residues. V lost 7 bases and J lost 7; bases outside the gene matches: 7. Germline CDR1 is DFQATT and CDR2 is SNEGSKA (reference sequence). Sequenced input: blood buffy coat. The sequence derives from a woman aged 18 to 75 with a cervical HPV16 infection that either progressed to CIN3+ or cleared (not recorded which). The rearrangement joins TRBV20-1 to TRBJ2-4, with 10 bases matching TRBD1. CDR3: CSVGQGVGNIQYF. The covered CDR3 bases are TGCAGTGTAGGACAGGGGGTTGGTAACATT.